This record covers a single T cell receptor beta chain. This entry is derived from a study of T cells in tuberculosis. Cells were sorted from thawed PBMC rested overnight and stained with GMM-loaded CD1B tetramer, viability dye and anti-CD3. The lipid loaded on the CD1B tetramers was C32 glucose monomycolate from Rhodococcus equi. About 100,000 tetramer-negative cells were sorted from each donor. Clones were sequenced by immunoSEQ multiplex PCR, and TCRdb holds only the in-frame ones, with some missing. This table holds roughly 59,000 clones, roughly 79% found once. The CDR3 spans 13 residues. Per the germline V gene, CDR1 is SNHLY and CDR2 is FYNNEI. V lost 6 bases and J lost 10, with 16 bases in between.

Sample: CD1b-GMM tetramer-negative cells sorted from PBMCs. This clonotype was obtained from an adult woman with latent tuberculosis. The J gene is TRBJ2-1, the V gene TRBV2, with a tentative D call TRBD1 (8 bases). This chain's CDR3 is CASSWDRRGEQFF. The CDR3 coding sequence is TGTGCCAGCAGCTGGGACAGGCGGGGGGAGCAGTTCTTC.